The rows below give T cell receptor beta chains drawn from one sample of a study of cytomegalovirus exposure and HLA in healthy donors. Sequenced by immunoSEQ multiplex PCR; TCRdb stores in-frame clones only, minus some. The sample contains 130,000 to 150,000 clones, about 80% of which appear only once. Sample: PBMCs. The receptors come from a female donor in good health and CMV-seronegative. CDR3s include the opening cysteine and the closing phenylalanine or tryptophan. A D gene is named only where the DNA matches it firmly. For some rows the clone size is stated as once, few or many, or as a class when expanded; others skip it.

cdr3_aa,cdr3_nt,j_call,clone_size,v_call,d_call
CASSSRLAGETQYF,TGCGCCAGCAGCTCCCGGCTAGCGGGGGAGACCCAGTACTTC,TRBJ2-5,NA,TRBV5-1,TRBD2
CASSGQGNSNQPQHF,TGTGCCAGCAGCGGGCAGGGAAATAGCAATCAGCCCCAGCATTTT,TRBJ1-5,NA,TRBV2,NA
CASSYRGMNTEAFF,TGTGCCAGCAGCTACAGGGGGATGAACACTGAAGCTTTCTTT,TRBJ1-1,NA,TRBV28,TRBD1
CASSVRQTDSPLHF,TGTGCCAGCAGCGTCCGACAGACAGATTCACCCCTCCACTTT,TRBJ1-6,NA,TRBV9,NA
CASSFRYGENTEAFF,TGTGCCAGCAGCTTCCGGTACGGAGAGAACACTGAAGCTTTCTTT,TRBJ1-1,NA,TRBV7-2,NA
CASSQGLYGNYGYPF,TGCGCCAGCAGCCAAGGGTTGTACGGGAACTATGGCTACCCCTTC,TRBJ1-2,NA,TRBV4-1,NA
CASSLELAGAGEQYF,TGTGCCAGCAGTCTAGAGCTAGCGGGAGCGGGGGAGCAGTACTTC,TRBJ2-7,NA,TRBV27,TRBD2
CASGTGQGENTQYF,TGTGCCAGCGGAACTGGACAGGGTGAAAATACGCAGTATTTT,TRBJ2-3,NA,TRBV7-6,TRBD1
CASSNALAGVSYNEQFF,TGTGCCAGTAGTAACGCACTAGCGGGGGTCTCCTACAATGAGCAGTTCTTC,TRBJ2-1,NA,TRBV19,TRBD2
CAWGEQGRLNEKLFF,TGTGCCTGGGGTGAGCAGGGGCGACTTAATGAAAAACTGTTTTTT,TRBJ1-4,NA,TRBV30,NA
CSAAKREQYF,TGCAGTGCAGCAAAGCGCGAGCAGTACTTC,TRBJ2-7,few,TRBV20-1,NA
CASSRPGQGAPTEAFF,TGCGCCAGCAGCCGGCCGGGACAGGGGGCGCCCACTGAAGCTTTCTTT,TRBJ1-1,NA,TRBV5-1,TRBD1
CASSPQLAGGPQQFF,TGTGCCAGCAGCCCTCAACTAGCGGGGGGCCCGCAGCAGTTCTTC,TRBJ2-1,NA,TRBV6-1,TRBD2
CASSSTGRSNTEAFF,TGTGCCAGCAGTTCTACCGGTCGGTCAAACACTGAAGCTTTCTTT,TRBJ1-1,NA,TRBV28,NA
CSVNGQGADTQYF,TGCAGCGTCAACGGACAGGGCGCAGATACGCAGTATTTT,TRBJ2-3,NA,TRBV29-1,TRBD1
CASSPLQRRQEETQYF,TGTGCCAGCAGTCCGCTACAAAGGAGGCAGGAAGAGACCCAGTACTTC,TRBJ2-5,NA,TRBV27,NA
CAWAEPGLANYGYTF,TGTGCCTGGGCCGAGCCGGGACTCGCTAACTATGGCTACACCTTC,TRBJ1-2,NA,TRBV30,NA
CASSGQGKGETQYF,TGCGCCAGCTCCGGACAGGGCAAGGGAGAGACCCAGTACTTC,TRBJ2-5,NA,TRBV10-1,TRBD1
CASSLWLAGGNEQFF,TGTGCCAGCAGCTTATGGCTAGCGGGGGGCAATGAGCAGTTCTTC,TRBJ2-1,NA,TRBV5-4,TRBD2
CSVYGLGTPFYYGYTF,TGCAGCGTCTACGGCCTTGGGACTCCCTTCTACTATGGCTACACCTTC,TRBJ1-2,NA,TRBV29-1,NA
CASSSAPRAEAFF,TGTGCCAGCAGTTCCGCCCCTCGAGCCGAAGCTTTCTTT,TRBJ1-1,once,TRBV27,NA
CASSEAGTSLDEQFF,TGTGCCAGCAGTGAAGCGGGGACTAGCCTAGATGAGCAGTTCTTC,TRBJ2-1,once,TRBV2,TRBD2
CASLGQLTYNSPLHF,TGTGCCAGCCTCGGACAGCTAACCTATAATTCACCCCTCCACTTT,TRBJ1-6,NA,TRBV28,NA
CASSPTAGSWETQYF,TGTGCCAGCAGTCCTACAGCGGGATCCTGGGAGACCCAGTACTTC,TRBJ2-5,once,TRBV28,TRBD2
CASSLAVGQGATGNTIYF,TGCGCCAGCAGCTTGGCCGTAGGACAGGGGGCAACTGGAAACACCATATATTTT,TRBJ1-3,NA,TRBV5-1,TRBD1
CASRQGYVQPQHF,TGTGCCAGCAGACAGGGGTATGTTCAGCCCCAGCATTTT,TRBJ1-5,few,TRBV28,TRBD1
CASSMLSEETQYF,TGTGCCAGTAGTATGTTATCAGAAGAGACCCAGTACTTC,TRBJ2-5,NA,TRBV19,NA
CASSIEGYRANQPQHF,TGTGCCAGTAGTATTGAAGGTTACAGGGCTAATCAGCCCCAGCATTTT,TRBJ1-5,NA,TRBV19,NA
CASSAHRGLEETQYF,TGTGCCAGCAGCGCCCACAGGGGGCTTGAAGAGACCCAGTACTTC,TRBJ2-5,NA,TRBV9,TRBD1
CASSPWGDSNQPQHF,TGTGCCAGCAGCCCCTGGGGGGATAGCAATCAGCCCCAGCATTTT,TRBJ1-5,NA,TRBV28,NA
CAISESRLSSNYGYTF,TGTGCCATCAGTGAGTCGAGGCTGAGCAGTAACTATGGCTACACCTTC,TRBJ1-2,NA,TRBV10-3,NA
CASSPFGLSTAYNSPLHF,TGCGCCAGCAGCCCATTTGGACTTTCCACCGCCTATAATTCACCCCTCCACTTT,TRBJ1-6,NA,TRBV5-1,NA
CASSLRGGNSPLHF,TGTGCCAGCAGCTTGAGGGGGGGTAATTCACCCCTCCACTTT,TRBJ1-6,NA,TRBV5-8,NA
CASSYAGQGDGEQFF,TGTGCCAGCAGTTACGCTGGACAGGGGGATGGTGAGCAGTTCTTC,TRBJ2-1,once,TRBV6-6,TRBD1
CASSQDFPGGRNEQFF,TGCGCCAGCAGCCAAGATTTTCCGGGGGGGCGGAATGAGCAGTTCTTC,TRBJ2-1,NA,TRBV4-1,TRBD2
CASTKDIGAYEQYF,TGTGCCAGCACCAAAGACATAGGGGCCTACGAGCAGTACTTC,TRBJ2-7,NA,TRBV9,NA
CAWSGTSGGLAGFF,TGTGCCTGGAGCGGGACTAGCGGTGGCCTCGCGGGGTTCTTC,TRBJ2-1,many,TRBV30,TRBD2
CAWSPGMNTEAFF,TGTGCCTGGAGCCCAGGCATGAACACTGAAGCTTTCTTT,TRBJ1-1,NA,TRBV30,NA
CASNGRHSTNEKLFF,TGTGCCAGCAACGGGAGGCATTCCACTAATGAAAAACTGTTTTTT,TRBJ1-4,NA,TRBV28,NA
CSVDSSDLPYNEQFF,TGCAGCGTTGATTCTAGCGACCTCCCCTACAATGAGCAGTTCTTC,TRBJ2-1,NA,TRBV29-1,NA
CASSPDRTSNYGYTF,TGTGCCAGCAGTCCGGACAGAACTTCTAACTATGGCTACACCTTC,TRBJ1-2,NA,TRBV5-8,NA
CASGQGYTEAFF,TGTGCCAGCGGCCAGGGTTACACTGAAGCTTTCTTT,TRBJ1-1,once,TRBV11-1,NA
CASSVDGGAGELFF,TGTGCCAGCAGCGTAGATGGGGGCGCCGGGGAGCTGTTTTTT,TRBJ2-2,NA,TRBV9,NA
CASILDRVKNEQFF,TGTGCCAGCATCTTGGACAGGGTAAAGAATGAGCAGTTCTTC,TRBJ2-1,NA,TRBV5-4,TRBD1
CASGRGLDNEKLFF,TGTGCCAGCGGAAGGGGGCTAGATAATGAAAAACTGTTTTTT,TRBJ1-4,NA,TRBV6-1,TRBD1
CASSRPLAGGVPEQYF,TGTGCCAGCAGCCGGCCCCTAGCGGGAGGAGTTCCCGAGCAGTACTTC,TRBJ2-7,NA,TRBV5-4,TRBD2
CASSGPTRAGFPSYEQYF,TGTGCCAGCAGCGGCCCCACGAGGGCGGGGTTTCCGTCCTACGAGCAGTACTTC,TRBJ2-7,NA,TRBV7-8,NA
CASSDYTEAFF,TGCGCCAGCAGCGACTACACTGAAGCTTTCTTT,TRBJ1-1,NA,TRBV5-1,NA
CASRRDEQYF,TGTGCCAGCCGGAGGGACGAGCAGTACTTC,TRBJ2-7,NA,TRBV7-4,NA
CAWTGQNTEAFF,TGTGCCTGGACAGGGCAGAACACTGAAGCTTTCTTT,TRBJ1-1,NA,TRBV30,NA
CASSRYGTGGSGELFF,TGTGCCAGCAGCCGATACGGGACAGGGGGCTCTGGGGAGCTGTTTTTT,TRBJ2-2,NA,TRBV2,TRBD1
CASSESPGGYTDTQYF,TGCGCCAGCAGTGAGTCTCCGGGAGGGTACACAGATACGCAGTATTTT,TRBJ2-3,many,TRBV10-1,TRBD2
CASRSRGKTEAFF,TGTGCCAGCAGGTCAAGGGGGAAAACTGAAGCTTTCTTT,TRBJ1-1,few,TRBV6-5,NA
CAHRGTNSYNEQFF,TGTGCCCACCGAGGGACTAACTCCTACAATGAGCAGTTCTTC,TRBJ2-1,NA,TRBV28,TRBD2
CASRRQGSGNTIYF,TGTGCCAGTAGGAGACAGGGTTCTGGAAACACCATATATTTT,TRBJ1-3,once,TRBV19,TRBD1
CASSYSGGGNTEAFF,TGTGCCAGCAGTTACTCGGGGGGAGGAAACACTGAAGCTTTCTTT,TRBJ1-1,few,TRBV6-5,NA
CSVHRPGQGGDEQYF,TGCAGCGTGCATCGGCCGGGACAGGGGGGGGACGAGCAGTACTTC,TRBJ2-7,NA,TRBV29-1,TRBD1
CASSLGSPGITTEAFF,TGCGCCAGCAGCTTGGGTTCGCCAGGGATCACTACTGAAGCTTTCTTT,TRBJ1-1,NA,TRBV5-1,NA
CASSIAKSYGYTF,TGTGCCAGCAGTATAGCCAAGAGCTATGGCTACACCTTC,TRBJ1-2,once,TRBV6-6,NA
CASSIVGLRHEQYF,TGTGCCAGTAGTATTGTGGGTCTGAGGCACGAGCAGTACTTC,TRBJ2-7,NA,TRBV19,NA